A selection of T cell receptor beta chains follows, all from one sample in a study of T cell responses to AZD1222 COVID-19 vaccine. Assay used: immunoSEQ multiplex PCR; TCRdb lists only in-frame clones, some missing. Of roughly 87,000 clones listed, roughly 90% are singletons. This sample comprised peripheral blood, obtained 28 days after the second AZD1222 dose. The receptors here all came from an adult who received the AZD1222 COVID-19 vaccine. CDR3s include the opening cysteine and the closing phenylalanine or tryptophan. The order of the fields is J gene, CDR3 length, clone size, D gene, V gene, CDR3 protein, CDR3 DNA. A D gene is named only where the DNA matches it firmly. Only some rows state a clone size, as once, few, many or a class for expanded clones.

>TRBJ2-7|15|.|TRBD1|TRBV28
CASSGLGQGRSEQYF
TGTGCCAGCAGTGGACTTGGACAGGGGAGGAGCGAGCAGTACTTC
>TRBJ1-3|16|.|.|TRBV6-5
CASSYSGRGDGNTIYF
TGTGCCAGCAGTTACTCGGGCCGCGGGGATGGAAACACCATATATTTT
>TRBJ1-4|15|.|.|TRBV19
CASSIDHRASEKLFF
TGTGCCAGTAGTATAGATCACAGGGCAAGCGAAAAACTGTTTTTT
>TRBJ1-6|15|.|TRBD1|TRBV5-4
CASSLQGAYNSPLHF
TGTGCCAGCAGCTTACAGGGGGCTTATAATTCACCCCTCCACTTT
>TRBJ2-7|14|.|.|TRBV7-2
CASSLSGLSYEQYF
TGTGCCAGCAGCTTATCCGGCCTTAGCTACGAGCAGTACTTC
>TRBJ2-1|13|.|TRBD2|TRBV6-5
CASSYRGSDEQFF
TGTGCCAGCAGTTACCGCGGGAGTGATGAGCAGTTCTTC
>TRBJ2-1|15|.|TRBD2|TRBV7-2
CASSSLAGVSREQFF
TGTGCCAGCAGCTCGCTAGCGGGAGTGAGTAGGGAGCAGTTCTTC
>TRBJ1-5|12|.|.|TRBV6-8
CASTELHQPQHF
TGTGCCAGCACCGAACTACATCAGCCCCAGCATTTT
>TRBJ1-2|17|few|.|TRBV18
CASSPPAGSPGDGGYTF
TGTGCCAGCTCACCACCTGCAGGCTCACCGGGCGATGGTGGCTACACCTTC
>TRBJ2-3|16|.|.|TRBV24-1
CATSDLTSTGTDTQYF
TGTGCCACCAGTGATCTAACTAGCACGGGCACAGATACGCAGTATTTT
>TRBJ2-3|14|.|.|TRBV6-5
CASSSKGSTDTQYF
TGTGCCAGCAGCTCTAAGGGAAGCACAGATACGCAGTATTTT
>TRBJ2-2|17|once|TRBD1|TRBV19
CASSKPTGGSYTGELFF
TGTGCCAGTAGTAAACCGACAGGGGGCTCTTACACCGGGGAGCTGTTTTTT
>TRBJ1-5|17|few|TRBD1|TRBV19
CASSHRTGGYIEQPQHF
TGTGCCAGTAGCCACCGGACAGGGGGCTATATAGAACAGCCCCAGCATTTT
>TRBJ1-2|12|.|TRBD1|TRBV27
CASSPDRGGYTF
TGTGCCAGCAGTCCGGACAGGGGTGGCTACACCTTC
>TRBJ2-3|14|.|TRBD2|TRBV27
CASSFSGTTDTQYF
TGTGCCAGCAGTTTCAGCGGGACCACAGATACGCAGTATTTT
>TRBJ2-1|15|.|TRBD2|TRBV7-2
CASSLTLAGVGEQFF
TGTGCCAGCAGCTTAACGCTAGCGGGAGTTGGGGAGCAGTTCTTC
>TRBJ1-2|14|.|TRBD1|TRBV4-1
CASSPPGQNYGYTF
TGCGCCAGCAGCCCACCGGGACAGAACTATGGCTACACCTTC
>TRBJ2-7|14|.|TRBD2|TRBV27
CASSLQTSGSEQYF
TGTGCCAGCAGTTTACAGACTAGCGGGAGCGAGCAGTACTTC
>TRBJ2-3|14|.|.|TRBV5-1
CASRPFADMNTQYF
TGCGCCAGCAGACCGTTCGCGGACATGAATACGCAGTATTTT
>TRBJ1-2|13|.|TRBD1|TRBV28
CASNLQGAGGYTF
TGTGCCAGCAACCTCCAGGGGGCGGGTGGCTACACCTTC